These T cell receptor beta chains were read from a single sample in a study of cytomegalovirus exposure and HLA in healthy donors. This table comes from immunoSEQ multiplex PCR, and its TCRdb copy is limited to in-frame clones, with some not included. The table lists fewer than 90,000 clones, around 94% of them singletons. The sequenced material came from PBMCs. The receptors were sampled from a woman younger than 35 in good health and CMV-seropositive. Each CDR3 is given with its conserved first and last residue. Each record gives: CDR3 length, D gene, clone size, V gene, J gene, CDR3 protein, CDR3 DNA. D genes are given only for firm matches. Only part of the rows carry a size: once, few, many, or a class if the clone is expanded.

>15|TRBD1|NA|TRBV4-3|TRBJ1-1
CASSQDPGGFTEAFF
TGCGCCAGCAGCCAAGATCCAGGGGGCTTCACTGAAGCTTTCTTT
>10|NA|NA|TRBV20-1|TRBJ2-1
CSVRYNEQFF
TGCAGTGTGCGTTACAATGAGCAGTTCTTC
>17|NA|NA|TRBV7-8|TRBJ1-5
CASSTLNRDSGNQPQHF
TGTGCCAGCAGTACCCTTAACCGGGACTCCGGCAATCAGCCCCAGCATTTT
>13|TRBD2|NA|TRBV4-1|TRBJ2-7
CASSARRGVEQYF
TGCGCCAGCAGCGCAAGACGGGGGGTCGAGCAGTACTTC
>14|TRBD2|NA|TRBV27|TRBJ2-7
CASSWVAGTYEQYF
TGTGCCAGCAGCTGGGTAGCGGGAACCTACGAGCAGTACTTC
>15|TRBD1|NA|TRBV28|TRBJ2-4
CASSWTGVAKNIQYF
TGTGCCAGCAGTTGGACAGGAGTAGCCAAAAACATTCAGTACTTC
>13|TRBD1|NA|TRBV2|TRBJ1-4
CASRDRGLEKLFF
TGTGCCAGCAGGGACAGGGGGCTTGAAAAACTGTTTTTT
>13|NA|once|TRBV30|TRBJ1-1
CAWRMDRNTEAFF
TGTGCCTGGAGGATGGACAGGAACACTGAAGCTTTCTTT
>16|TRBD1|NA|TRBV11-1|TRBJ1-2
CASSLLGQVRSYGYTF
TGTGCCAGCAGCCTCCTGGGACAGGTCCGAAGTTATGGCTACACCTTC
>17|NA|few|TRBV28|TRBJ1-3
CASRPPQGSPAGNTIYF
TGTGCCAGCAGGCCCCCACAGGGATCCCCAGCTGGAAACACCATATATTTT
>15|TRBD2|NA|TRBV28|TRBJ2-5
CASKSSGGAIWTQYF
TGTGCCAGCAAGTCTAGCGGGGGGGCGATCTGGACCCAGTACTTC
>14|NA|few|TRBV5-4|TRBJ2-5
CASSVGLYQETQYF
TGTGCCAGCAGCGTAGGACTGTACCAAGAGACCCAGTACTTC
>15|TRBD2|NA|TRBV7-3|TRBJ2-2
CASSTSGRATGELFF
TGTGCCAGCAGCACAAGCGGGAGGGCCACCGGGGAGCTGTTTTTT
>17|TRBD1|NA|TRBV10-3|TRBJ2-7
CAISELLTGQGVYEQYF
TGTGCCATCAGTGAGCTTTTGACAGGACAGGGGGTCTACGAGCAGTACTTC
>16|NA|NA|TRBV6-5|TRBJ1-1
CASSYSRSVMNTEAFF
TGTGCCAGCAGTTACTCGAGATCCGTGATGAACACTGAAGCTTTCTTT
>13|NA|NA|TRBV5-6|TRBJ2-7
CASSVGVTYEQYF
TGTGCCAGCAGTGTAGGGGTTACCTACGAGCAGTACTTC
>12|NA|NA|TRBV5-5|TRBJ2-5
CASAQDQETQYF
TGTGCCAGCGCCCAGGACCAAGAGACCCAGTACTTC
>17|TRBD2|NA|TRBV4-3|TRBJ2-3
CASSQDRLAGRTDTQYF
TGCGCCAGCAGCCAAGATCGGCTAGCGGGGCGAACAGATACGCAGTATTTT
>19|NA|NA|TRBV4-3|TRBJ2-4
CASSQDLQGLSLAKNIQYF
TGCGCCAGCAGCCAAGATTTGCAGGGGCTGAGTCTAGCCAAAAACATTCAGTACTTC
>15|NA|NA|TRBV6-1|TRBJ1-1
CASRPTAFAATEAFF
TGTGCCAGCAGGCCTACGGCGTTCGCAGCGACTGAAGCTTTCTTT
>14|NA|NA|TRBV14|TRBJ1-4
CASSQRPTQGKLFF
TGTGCCAGCAGCCAACGCCCGACACAGGGAAAACTGTTTTTT
>15|NA|NA|TRBV7-9|TRBJ1-2
CASSLYRTPNYGYTF
TGTGCCAGCAGCTTATACAGAACACCTAACTATGGCTACACCTTC